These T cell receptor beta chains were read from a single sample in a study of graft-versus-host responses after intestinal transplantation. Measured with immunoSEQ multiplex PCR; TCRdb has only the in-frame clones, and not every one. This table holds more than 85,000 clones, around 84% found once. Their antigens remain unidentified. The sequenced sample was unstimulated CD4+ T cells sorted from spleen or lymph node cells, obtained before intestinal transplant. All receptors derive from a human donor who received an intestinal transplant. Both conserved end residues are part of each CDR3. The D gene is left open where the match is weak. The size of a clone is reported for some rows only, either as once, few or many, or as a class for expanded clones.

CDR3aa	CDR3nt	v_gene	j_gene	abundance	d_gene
CASSEGLGSNTGELFF	TGCGCCAGCAGTGAGGGACTAGGATCGAACACCGGGGAGCTGTTTTTT	TRBV10-1	TRBJ2-2	NA	TRBD2
CASTISGTSGVTHEQYF	TGTGCCAGCACCATATCGGGGACTAGCGGGGTTACCCACGAGCAGTACTTC	TRBV5-8	TRBJ2-7	NA	TRBD2
CASKKAGGIYEQYF	TGCGCCAGCAAAAAAGCGGGAGGAATCTACGAGCAGTACTTC	TRBV10-2	TRBJ2-7	NA	TRBD2
CASSWTAAGSGANVLTF	TGTGCCAGCAGCTGGACAGCAGCCGGTTCTGGGGCCAACGTCCTGACTTTC	TRBV5-6	TRBJ2-6	NA	NA
CASSQDFATPLGQFF	TGTGCCAGCAGCCAAGATTTTGCGACTCCCCTTGGGCAGTTCTTC	TRBV4-2	TRBJ2-1	NA	NA
CASSPFWAPDTQYF	TGTGCCAGCTCACCCTTTTGGGCCCCAGATACGCAGTATTTT	TRBV18	TRBJ2-3	NA	NA
CASSPIQGRGSYVRTQYF	TGTGCCAGCAGCCCTATCCAAGGTCGCGGGAGCTACGTTCGGACCCAGTACTTC	TRBV27	TRBJ2-5	NA	TRBD2
CASSYSGGNQPQHF	TGTGCCAGCAGTTACTCAGGGGGCAATCAGCCCCAGCATTTT	TRBV6-6	TRBJ1-5	few	NA
CASRTGLAGYNEQFF	TGTGCCAGCAGGACGGGACTAGCGGGATACAATGAGCAGTTCTTC	TRBV6-1	TRBJ2-1	few	TRBD2
CASSPVTSTSGSGETQYF	TGTGCCAGCTCACCAGTTACTTCGACTAGCGGGAGTGGAGAGACCCAGTACTTC	TRBV18	TRBJ2-5	NA	TRBD2
CASSLATGANVLTF	TGTGCCAGCAGCTTAGCTACAGGGGCCAACGTCCTGACTTTC	TRBV7-2	TRBJ2-6	once	NA
CASSFDRPGGYTF	TGTGCCAGCAGCTTCGACAGACCGGGTGGCTACACCTTC	TRBV5-6	TRBJ1-2	NA	NA
CAISDWGQGSYNEQFF	TGTGCCATCAGTGACTGGGGGCAGGGCTCCTACAATGAGCAGTTCTTC	TRBV10-3	TRBJ2-1	NA	NA
CASSYRDRAYEQYF	TGTGCCAGCAGTTACCGTGACAGAGCCTACGAGCAGTACTTC	TRBV6-5	TRBJ2-7	NA	NA
CAPSQEQVSPLHF	TGTGCCCCCTCCCAGGAACAGGTTTCACCCCTCCACTTT	TRBV6-1	TRBJ1-6	few	NA
CASSLGGRGSYEQYF	TGTGCCAGCAGTCTCGGTGGAAGGGGCTCCTACGAGCAGTACTTC	TRBV28	TRBJ2-7	NA	NA
CASSYADRPEAFF	TGTGCCAGCAGTTACGCGGACAGACCTGAAGCTTTCTTT	TRBV6-5	TRBJ1-1	NA	NA
CASSPIGLAGLGQNIQYF	TGCGCCAGCAGCCCCATCGGACTAGCGGGACTGGGTCAAAACATTCAGTACTTC	TRBV5-1	TRBJ2-4	NA	TRBD2
CASSGQGALGDEQYF	TGCGCCAGCAGCGGACAGGGGGCGCTGGGGGACGAGCAGTACTTC	TRBV5-1	TRBJ2-7	NA	TRBD1
CASRRGTGITQPQHF	TGTGCCAGCAGACGGGGGACAGGGATAACTCAGCCCCAGCATTTT	TRBV6-5	TRBJ1-5	NA	TRBD1
CASSSGTSGVGEQFF	TGCGCCAGCAGCTCCGGGACTAGCGGGGTCGGGGAGCAGTTCTTC	TRBV5-1	TRBJ2-1	once	TRBD2
CASIDRGRLTF	TGTGCCTCAATAGACAGGGGGCGCCTCACCTTC	TRBV30	TRBJ1-2	NA	TRBD1
CASSLALGRTDTQYF	TGCGCCAGCAGCTTGGCCTTGGGCCGCACAGATACGCAGTATTTT	TRBV5-1	TRBJ2-3	NA	NA
CASSPGTGETQYF	TGTGCCAGCTCACCAGGTACTGGAGAGACCCAGTACTTC	TRBV18	TRBJ2-5	NA	NA
CASSISSGSSYEQYF	TGTGCCAGTAGTATCTCTAGCGGGAGCTCCTACGAGCAGTACTTC	TRBV19	TRBJ2-7	NA	TRBD2
CASSLRLGGASYNEQFF	TGTGCCAGCAGCTTGCGTCTCGGGGGGGCCTCCTACAATGAGCAGTTCTTC	TRBV5-6	TRBJ2-1	NA	TRBD2
CASTEREGRKETQYF	TGTGCCAGCACCGAGAGGGAAGGGCGGAAAGAAACCCAGTACTTC	TRBV11-2	TRBJ2-5	once	NA
CASSFGLAGSHNEQFF	TGTGCCAGCAGCTTCGGACTAGCGGGATCCCACAATGAGCAGTTCTTC	TRBV5-6	TRBJ2-1	NA	TRBD2
CASSHSGGGPGELFF	TGTGCCAGCAGCCACTCCGGGGGGGGTCCCGGGGAGCTGTTTTTT	TRBV27	TRBJ2-2	NA	TRBD2
CASSLGLAVTGELFF	TGCGCCAGCAGCTTGGGACTAGCAGTCACCGGGGAGCTGTTTTTT	TRBV5-1	TRBJ2-2	NA	TRBD2
CALQGSSYNSPLHF	TGTGCCCTGCAGGGAAGCTCCTATAATTCACCCCTCCACTTT	TRBV6-5	TRBJ1-6	NA	NA
CASSQGTSRERNEQFF	TGTGCCAGCAGCCAAGGGACTTCGAGGGAACGGAATGAGCAGTTCTTC	TRBV4-2	TRBJ2-1	NA	NA
CASSPGTATDEKLFF	TGTGCCAGCAGCCCGGGGACAGCCACAGATGAAAAACTGTTTTTT	TRBV9	TRBJ1-4	NA	TRBD1
CASRTDRSSPQPQHF	TGTGCCAGTAGAACCGACAGGTCCTCGCCCCAGCCCCAGCATTTT	TRBV19	TRBJ1-5	NA	NA
CASSWTATNEKLFF	TGCGCCAGCAGCTGGACAGCAACTAATGAAAAACTGTTTTTT	TRBV5-1	TRBJ1-4	few	NA
CASSLRSGSGYEQYF	TGTGCCAGCAGCTTAAGGAGCGGGTCTGGCTACGAGCAGTACTTC	TRBV7-3	TRBJ2-7	NA	NA
CASSPWDGSGIEQFF	TGTGCCAGCAGCCCCTGGGACGGGAGCGGTATTGAGCAGTTCTTC	TRBV27	TRBJ2-1	NA	NA
CASSIIEYEQYF	TGTGCCAGCAGCATCATCGAGTACGAGCAGTACTTC	TRBV9	TRBJ2-7	NA	NA
CASSPSGRSAEQYF	TGTGCCAGCAGCCCTAGTGGAAGATCGGCTGAGCAGTACTTC	TRBV11-3	TRBJ2-7	once	NA
CASSMGHGRATNEKLFF	TGTGCCAGTAGTATGGGGCACGGACGAGCAACTAATGAAAAACTGTTTTTT	TRBV19	TRBJ1-4	NA	NA
CASSSTYEQYF	TGTGCCAGCAGTTCCACCTACGAGCAGTACTTC	TRBV6-5	TRBJ2-7	NA	NA
CASRGTALSYEQYF	TGTGCCAGTAGGGGGACAGCTCTATCCTACGAGCAGTACTTC	TRBV2	TRBJ2-7	once	TRBD1